This is a list of T cell receptor beta chains from one sample in a study of CD4+ T cells in melanoma. Sequencing was performed with immunoSEQ multiplex PCR; in TCRdb, only in-frame clones are kept and a portion is missing. The sample lists about 10,000 clones, 50% to 65% occurring once. Material for sequencing was cells from a culture (not recorded whether cultured in vitro). The receptors derive from a human donor with melanoma. The CDR3 runs from the conserved cysteine through the conserved F or W. The D gene is left open where the match is weak. Not every row has a clone size; where given, it reads once, few, many or a size class.

V gene: TRBV11-2; D gene: TRBD2; J gene: TRBJ2-3; clone size: -; CDR3 protein: CASSLVGLAGVKQYF; CDR3 DNA: TGTGCCAGCAGCTTAGTCGGACTAGCGGGGGTGAAGCAGTATTTT
V gene: TRBV11-1; D gene: TRBD1; J gene: TRBJ1-2; clone size: -; CDR3 protein: CASSFPGGNGYTF; CDR3 DNA: TGTGCCAGCAGCTTTCCAGGGGGAAATGGCTACACCTTC
V gene: TRBV6-1; D gene: -; J gene: TRBJ1-2; clone size: -; CDR3 protein: CASKASVQRNYGYTF; CDR3 DNA: TGTGCCAGCAAGGCATCGGTACAGAGGAACTATGGCTACACCTTC
V gene: TRBV6-5; D gene: -; J gene: TRBJ2-3; clone size: -; CDR3 protein: CASSYSGGRGTDTQYF; CDR3 DNA: TGTGCCAGCAGTTACTCAGGGGGACGGGGCACAGATACGCAGTATTTT
V gene: TRBV5-1; D gene: -; J gene: TRBJ1-1; clone size: -; CDR3 protein: CASSLDGDTEAFF; CDR3 DNA: TGCGCCAGCAGCTTGGACGGGGACACTGAAGCTTTCTTT
V gene: TRBV19; D gene: TRBD1; J gene: TRBJ1-1; clone size: -; CDR3 protein: CASSTGTGGYWNTEAFF; CDR3 DNA: TGTGCCAGTAGCACCGGGACAGGGGGCTATTGGAACACTGAAGCTTTCTTT
V gene: TRBV5-1; D gene: TRBD2; J gene: TRBJ2-5; clone size: -; CDR3 protein: CASSRTSGGREETQYF; CDR3 DNA: TGCGCCAGCAGCAGAACTAGCGGGGGCCGTGAAGAGACCCAGTACTTC
V gene: TRBV2; D gene: -; J gene: TRBJ2-5; clone size: -; CDR3 protein: CASSGLTPGQGTQYF; CDR3 DNA: TGTGCCAGCAGCGGCTTAACACCGGGCCAGGGGACCCAGTACTTC
V gene: TRBV28; D gene: TRBD1; J gene: TRBJ1-2; clone size: -; CDR3 protein: CASRLLVGTGANYGYTF; CDR3 DNA: TGTGCCAGCAGGCTTCTGGTGGGGACAGGTGCTAACTATGGCTACACCTTC
V gene: TRBV10-3; D gene: TRBD1; J gene: TRBJ2-4; clone size: -; CDR3 protein: CAISEPRTGGKIQYF; CDR3 DNA: TGTGCCATCAGTGAGCCGAGGACAGGGGGGAAGATTCAGTACTTC
V gene: TRBV10-3; D gene: -; J gene: TRBJ2-1; clone size: once; CDR3 protein: CAISESYEQFF; CDR3 DNA: TGTGCCATCAGTGAGTCGTATGAGCAGTTCTTC
V gene: TRBV5-4; D gene: TRBD1; J gene: TRBJ1-1; clone size: -; CDR3 protein: CASSSDRGPLAFF; CDR3 DNA: TGTGCCAGCAGCTCCGACAGGGGACCTCTAGCTTTCTTT
V gene: TRBV28; D gene: -; J gene: TRBJ1-5; clone size: -; CDR3 protein: CASISQGTNQPQHF; CDR3 DNA: TGTGCCAGCATTAGCCAGGGGACCAATCAGCCCCAGCATTTT
V gene: TRBV7-2; D gene: -; J gene: TRBJ2-1; clone size: -; CDR3 protein: CASSPPPEHNEQFF; CDR3 DNA: TGTGCCAGCAGCCCCCCCCCTGAGCACAATGAGCAGTTCTTC
V gene: TRBV29-1; D gene: -; J gene: TRBJ2-1; clone size: -; CDR3 protein: CSVRNRDTYNEQFF; CDR3 DNA: TGCAGCGTTAGAAACAGGGACACCTACAATGAGCAGTTCTTC